The sequence of this T cell receptor beta chain was determined in a study of cytomegalovirus exposure and HLA in healthy donors. Points from the study as a whole: Later findings reportedly placed an Asian-associated ancestry cluster below the approximately 670-donor mean for N-insertions.

In the case of this clone: The target antigen is unknown.

The CDR3 is 11 residues long. V dropped 4 bases and J dropped 7 bases, with 8 bases sitting between them. CDR1 is MDHEN, CDR2 SYDVKM, per germline. PCR used 60 Vbeta primers and 13 Jbeta primers. Clones were read by immunoSEQ multiplex PCR, and TCRdb kept only the in-frame ones, dropping some. This table has 110,000 or so clones, less than 85% appearing once. The source is a man in his fifties in good health and CMV-seropositive. The material sequenced was PBMCs. The chain has TRBV28 and TRBJ2-7; D not resolved. This CDR3 reads CASSYSREQYF. The CDR3 bases are TGTGCCAGCAGTTATTCCCGTGAGCAGTACTTC.